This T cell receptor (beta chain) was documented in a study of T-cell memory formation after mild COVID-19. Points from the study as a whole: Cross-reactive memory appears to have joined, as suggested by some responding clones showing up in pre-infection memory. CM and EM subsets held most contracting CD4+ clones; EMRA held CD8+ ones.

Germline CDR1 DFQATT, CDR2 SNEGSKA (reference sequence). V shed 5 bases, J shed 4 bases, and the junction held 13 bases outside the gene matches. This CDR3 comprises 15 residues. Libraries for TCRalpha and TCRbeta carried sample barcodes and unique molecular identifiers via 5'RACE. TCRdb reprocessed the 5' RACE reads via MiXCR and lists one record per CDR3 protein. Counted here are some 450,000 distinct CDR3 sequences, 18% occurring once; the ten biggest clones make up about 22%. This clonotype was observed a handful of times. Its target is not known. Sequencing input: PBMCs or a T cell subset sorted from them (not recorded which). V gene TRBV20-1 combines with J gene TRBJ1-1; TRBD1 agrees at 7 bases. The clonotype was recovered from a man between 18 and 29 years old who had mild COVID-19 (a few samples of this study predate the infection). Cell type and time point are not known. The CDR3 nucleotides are TGCAGTGCTCTCACAGACAGGGTGGAGGTCACTGAAGCTTTCTTT. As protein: CSALTDRVEVTEAFF.